A selection of T cell receptor beta chains follows, all from one sample in a study of control samples from healthy donors and cancer patients. The method was immunoSEQ multiplex PCR; TCRdb's version includes in-frame clones alone and lacks a portion of them. The data contain 100,000 to 150,000 clones, roughly nine tenths of them singletons. The specimen sequenced was blood. Receptors originate from a man in his late teens or twenties in good health. The CDR3 runs from the conserved cysteine through the conserved F or W. The order of the fields is D gene, V gene, clone size, J gene, CDR3 protein, CDR3 DNA. The D gene is left open where the match is weak. Size tells how often a clone was seen (once, few, many) or the class of an expanded clone, and some rows leave it out.

>.|TRBV7-3|.|TRBJ2-7
CASSPGTGVGEQYF
TGTGCCAGCAGCCCGGGAACGGGAGTCGGGGAGCAGTACTTC
>.|TRBV7-2|.|TRBJ2-1
CASSLEWRLVVNEQFF
TGTGCCAGCAGCTTAGAGTGGCGACTAGTAGTAAATGAGCAGTTCTTC
>TRBD1|TRBV7-2|.|TRBJ1-2
CASSLVGQGAGGYTF
TGTGCCAGCAGCTTAGTTGGCCAGGGGGCAGGTGGCTACACCTTC
>TRBD1|TRBV7-9|.|TRBJ2-5
CASSSPGQGALTQYF
TGTGCCAGCAGCTCACCGGGACAGGGGGCTTTGACCCAGTACTTC
>.|TRBV20-1|.|TRBJ2-1
CSASPAVGYEQFF
TGCAGTGCTAGTCCGGCGGTTGGCTATGAGCAGTTCTTC
>TRBD2|TRBV11-3|.|TRBJ2-3
CASSPRGVTDTQYF
TGTGCCAGCAGCCCCCGGGGGGTGACAGATACGCAGTATTTT
>.|TRBV21-1|once|TRBJ1-2
CASRSLGGGYTF
TGTGCCAGCAGATCCCTAGGAGGGGGCTACACCTTC
>.|TRBV15|.|TRBJ1-5
CATSRDSNTGSGNQPQHF
TGTGCCACCAGCAGAGATTCCAACACAGGGAGTGGCAATCAGCCCCAGCATTTT
>.|TRBV12-3/TRBV12-4|.|TRBJ2-7
CASSWAGVGEQYF
TGTGCCAGCAGCTGGGCTGGGGTGGGAGAGCAGTACTTC
>.|TRBV30|once|TRBJ1-2
CARRGRIYGYTF
TGTGCAAGGAGAGGCCGGATCTATGGCTACACCTTC
>.|TRBV19|.|TRBJ1-5
CASSIGGENNQPQHF
TGTGCCAGTAGTATAGGCGGGGAGAACAATCAGCCCCAGCATTTT
>TRBD2|TRBV7-9|.|TRBJ2-7
CASSQTSGRVPPSYEQYF
TGTGCCAGCAGCCAGACTAGCGGGAGGGTCCCTCCGTCCTACGAGCAGTACTTC
>.|TRBV24-1|.|TRBJ1-1
CATSGTSRGWTEAFF
TGTGCCACCAGTGGAACCTCCAGGGGTTGGACTGAAGCTTTCTTT
>TRBD2|TRBV5-1|.|TRBJ2-2
CASSLGVRLAGGPDTGELFF
TGCGCCAGCAGCTTGGGAGTCCGGCTAGCGGGAGGGCCGGACACCGGGGAGCTGTTTTTT
>.|TRBV6-5|.|TRBJ2-2
CASRAGPDTGELFF
TGTGCCAGCAGGGCTGGACCTGACACCGGGGAGCTGTTTTTT
>TRBD2|TRBV5-1|.|TRBJ2-5
CASSFSGQETQYF
TGCGCCAGCAGCTTTAGCGGGCAAGAGACCCAGTACTTC
>.|TRBV28|.|TRBJ2-7
CASSFLDYSYEQYF
TGTGCCAGCAGTTTCCTTGACTACTCCTACGAGCAGTACTTC
>TRBD2|TRBV24-1|.|TRBJ2-7
CATRVAGELGEQYF
TGTGCCACTAGAGTAGCGGGAGAACTCGGCGAGCAGTACTTC
>.|TRBV27|.|TRBJ1-4
CASSLSGPQGLFF
TGTGCCAGCAGTTTATCGGGCCCCCAAGGACTGTTTTTT
>TRBD1|TRBV5-6|.|TRBJ2-1
CASSFDRGPRPNNEQFF
TGTGCCAGCAGCTTTGACAGGGGACCACGACCTAACAATGAGCAGTTCTTC
>.|TRBV24-1|.|TRBJ1-2
CATSETRQYGYTF
TGTGCCACCAGTGAGACTAGACAGTACGGCTACACCTTC
>TRBD1|TRBV18|.|TRBJ2-7
CASSPGQGEGEQYF
TGTGCCAGCTCACCGGGACAGGGGGAAGGCGAGCAGTACTTC
>.|TRBV19|.|TRBJ1-1
CASSMTVVKEMNTEAFF
TGTGCCAGTAGTATGACCGTTGTTAAAGAGATGAACACTGAAGCTTTCTTT
>.|TRBV5-1|.|TRBJ2-3
CASRRDRGVADTQYF
TGCGCCAGCAGAAGGGACCGGGGAGTGGCAGATACGCAGTATTTT
>TRBD2|TRBV6-4|.|TRBJ2-1
CASSDSAGGNEQFF
TGTGCCAGCAGTGACTCAGCGGGAGGTAATGAGCAGTTCTTC
>.|TRBV11-2|.|TRBJ1-2
CASSIPLDSRRDGYTF
TGTGCCAGCAGCATCCCCCTGGACAGCCGGAGAGATGGCTACACCTTC
>.|TRBV6-1|.|TRBJ2-4
CASSERSEGKNIQYF
TGTGCCAGCAGTGAACGGTCAGAAGGGAAAAACATTCAGTACTTC
>TRBD2|TRBV4-2|few|TRBJ2-7
CASSLRTSGSYEQYF
TGTGCCAGCAGCCTTCGGACTAGCGGAAGCTACGAGCAGTACTTC
>TRBD1|TRBV7-2|.|TRBJ1-6
CASSQDRGNSPLHF
TGTGCCAGCAGCCAAGACAGGGGTAATTCACCCCTCCACTTT
>.|TRBV10-1|.|TRBJ2-7
CASSDTGTRTYEQYF
TGCGCCAGCAGTGATACCGGGACTCGAACCTACGAGCAGTACTTC
>TRBD2|TRBV27|.|TRBJ2-3
CASTDSGGRITDTQYF
TGTGCCAGCACCGACTCGGGCGGGAGGATTACAGATACGCAGTATTTT
>.|TRBV7-2|.|TRBJ1-5
CASSSRDYLGGQPQHF
TGTGCCAGCAGCTCTAGGGACTATTTAGGGGGTCAGCCCCAGCATTTT
>.|TRBV5-1|.|TRBJ2-6
CASSLGSASSGANVLTF
TGCGCCAGCAGCTTGGGCAGTGCAAGCTCTGGGGCCAACGTCCTGACTTTC
>TRBD2|TRBV28|.|TRBJ2-1
CASRGLAGSSYNEQFF
TGTGCCAGCAGAGGACTAGCGGGGAGCTCCTACAATGAGCAGTTCTTC
>.|TRBV14|.|TRBJ1-5
CASSQGGNQPQHF
TGTGCCAGCAGCCAAGGGGGCAATCAGCCCCAGCATTTT
>TRBD2|TRBV7-2|.|TRBJ2-7
CASSPGLAGLYEQYF
TGTGCCAGCAGCCCGGGACTAGCGGGACTGTACGAGCAGTACTTC
>.|TRBV10-3|.|TRBJ1-1
CAISRTGHGTEAFF
TGTGCCATCAGCCGAACAGGGCATGGGACTGAAGCTTTCTTT
>.|TRBV14|.|TRBJ2-7
CASSHGLVTYEQYF
TGTGCCAGCAGCCACGGACTCGTCACCTACGAGCAGTACTTC
>TRBD2|TRBV5-8|.|TRBJ2-2
CASSLDVAGGWTGELFF
TGTGCCAGCAGCTTGGATGTCGCGGGAGGATGGACCGGGGAGCTGTTTTTT
>TRBD1|TRBV24-1|.|TRBJ2-4
CATSVRRTGQKNIQYF
TGTGCCACCAGTGTGAGACGGACAGGACAAAAAAACATTCAGTACTTC
>.|TRBV10-1|.|TRBJ2-7
CASSESASLEQYF
TGCGCCAGCAGTGAGTCAGCTAGTCTCGAGCAGTACTTC
>.|TRBV30|.|TRBJ1-3
CAWSTHSGNTIYF
TGTGCCTGGAGTACCCACTCTGGAAACACCATATATTTT